This T cell receptor (beta chain) was obtained from a study of cytomegalovirus exposure and HLA in healthy donors. This clone has only a few counts. The primer mix had 60 Vbeta and 13 Jbeta primers. The protocol was immunoSEQ multiplex PCR, while the TCRdb copy is restricted to in-frame clones and leaves out a portion. This repertoire shows some 110,000 clones, 65% to 75% found once; its top ten account for 11%. CDR1 is SGHNT, CDR2 YYREEE, per germline (reference sequence). This CDR3 comprises 14 residues. The V and J ends lost 3 bases and 6 bases respectively, with 12 bases between them. The receptor comes from a woman in her 50s in good health and CMV-seropositive. The sample was PBMCs. The genes are TRBV5-4 and TRBJ2-2; D not certain. CDR3 in amino acids: CASSSTMEAGELFF. The DNA for the CDR3 is TGTGCCAGCAGCTCCACTATGGAAGCCGGGGAGCTGTTTTTT.